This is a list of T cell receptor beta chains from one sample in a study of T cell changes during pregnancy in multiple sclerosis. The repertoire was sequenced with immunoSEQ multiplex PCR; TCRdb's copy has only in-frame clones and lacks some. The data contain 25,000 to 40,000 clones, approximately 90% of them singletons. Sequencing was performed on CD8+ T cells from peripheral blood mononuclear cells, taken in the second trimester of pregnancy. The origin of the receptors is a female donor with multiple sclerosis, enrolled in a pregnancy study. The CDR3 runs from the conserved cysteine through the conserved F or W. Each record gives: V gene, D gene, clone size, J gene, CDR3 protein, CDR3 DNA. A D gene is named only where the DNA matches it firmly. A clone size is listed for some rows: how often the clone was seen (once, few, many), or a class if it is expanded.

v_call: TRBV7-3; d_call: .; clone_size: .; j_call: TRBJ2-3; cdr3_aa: CASSPTGSTDTQYF; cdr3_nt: TGTGCCAGCAGCCCTACAGGATCCACAGATACGCAGTATTTT
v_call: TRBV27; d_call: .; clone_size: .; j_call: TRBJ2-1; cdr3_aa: CASSLSGQSSYNEQFF; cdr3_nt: TGTGCCAGCAGTTTATCGGGGCAGAGCTCCTACAATGAGCAGTTCTTC
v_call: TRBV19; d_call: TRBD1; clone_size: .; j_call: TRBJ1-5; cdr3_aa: CASSPRQGVDQPQHF; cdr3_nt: TGTGCCAGTAGTCCCAGACAGGGTGTAGATCAGCCCCAGCATTTT
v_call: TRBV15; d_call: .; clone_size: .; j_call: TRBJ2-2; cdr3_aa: CATSRSRGNTGELFF; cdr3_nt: TGTGCCACCAGCAGGTCCAGGGGGAACACCGGGGAGCTGTTTTTT
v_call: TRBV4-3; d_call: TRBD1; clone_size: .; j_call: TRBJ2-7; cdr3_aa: CASSQEPDRGYEQYF; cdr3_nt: TGCGCCAGCAGCCAAGAACCGGACAGGGGGTACGAGCAGTACTTC
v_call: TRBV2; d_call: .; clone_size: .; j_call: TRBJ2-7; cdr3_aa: CASSEDREGYEQYF; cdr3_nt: TGTGCCAGCAGTGAAGACAGGGAAGGCTACGAGCAGTACTTC
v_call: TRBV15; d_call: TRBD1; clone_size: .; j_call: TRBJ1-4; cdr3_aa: CATSGYTKRSEGQGESVSEKLFF; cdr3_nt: TGTGCCACCAGCGGTTATACTAAAAGATCAGAAGGACAGGGAGAATCAGTTAGTGAAAAACTGTTTTTT
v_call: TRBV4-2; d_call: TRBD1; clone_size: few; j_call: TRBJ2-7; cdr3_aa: CASSQDLGTGGNEQYF; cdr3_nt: TGTGCCAGCAGCCAAGATCTTGGGACAGGGGGTAACGAGCAGTACTTC
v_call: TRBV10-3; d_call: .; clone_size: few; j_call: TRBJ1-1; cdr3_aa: CAISEPAGEAFF; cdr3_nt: TGTGCCATCAGTGAGCCCGCGGGGGAAGCTTTCTTT
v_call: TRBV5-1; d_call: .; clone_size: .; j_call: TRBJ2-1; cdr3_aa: CASRGAESSYNEQFF; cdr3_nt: TGCGCCAGCAGGGGAGCGGAGAGCTCCTACAATGAGCAGTTCTTC
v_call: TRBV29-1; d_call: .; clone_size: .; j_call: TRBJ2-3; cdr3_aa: CSVDTGEADTQYF; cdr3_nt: TGCAGCGTTGATACAGGAGAAGCAGATACGCAGTATTTT
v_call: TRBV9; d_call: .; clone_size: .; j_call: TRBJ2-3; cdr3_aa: CASSVVGEIDTQYF; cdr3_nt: TGTGCCAGCAGCGTAGTAGGGGAAATAGATACGCAGTATTTT
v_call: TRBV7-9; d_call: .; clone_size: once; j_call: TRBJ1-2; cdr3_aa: CASSSPRNYGYTF; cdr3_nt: TGTGCCAGCAGCTCCCCCAGGAACTATGGCTACACCTTC
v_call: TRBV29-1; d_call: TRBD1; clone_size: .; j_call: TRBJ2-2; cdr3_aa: CSASQGAAGELFF; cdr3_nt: TGCAGCGCCTCACAGGGGGCGGCCGGGGAGCTGTTTTTT
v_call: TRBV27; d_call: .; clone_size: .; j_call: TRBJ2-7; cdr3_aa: CASSLPGRFSYEQYF; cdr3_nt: TGTGCCAGCAGTTTACCGGGAAGATTCTCCTACGAGCAGTACTTC
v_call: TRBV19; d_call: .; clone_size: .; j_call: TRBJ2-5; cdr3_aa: CASSDRGGETQYF; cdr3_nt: TGTGCCAGTAGTGATAGGGGAGGAGAGACCCAGTACTTC
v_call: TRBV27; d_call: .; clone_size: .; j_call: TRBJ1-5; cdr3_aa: CASRPGPHQPQHF; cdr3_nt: TGTGCCAGCAGACCGGGTCCCCATCAGCCCCAGCATTTT
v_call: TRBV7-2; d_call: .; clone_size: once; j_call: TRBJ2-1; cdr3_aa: CASTETGSSYNEQFF; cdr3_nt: TGTGCCAGCACCGAGACTGGGAGCTCCTACAATGAGCAGTTCTTC
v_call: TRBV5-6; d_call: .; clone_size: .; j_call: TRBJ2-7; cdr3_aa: CASSLASGVEQYF; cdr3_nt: TGTGCCAGCAGCTTGGCCTCGGGGGTCGAGCAGTACTTC
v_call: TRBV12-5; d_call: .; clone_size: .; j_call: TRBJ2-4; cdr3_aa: CASARTKNIQYF; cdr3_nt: TGTGCTAGCGCAAGGACTAAAAACATTCAGTACTTC
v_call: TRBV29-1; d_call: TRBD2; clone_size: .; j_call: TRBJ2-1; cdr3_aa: CSVKIGGLANEQFF; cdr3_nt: TGCAGCGTCAAAATAGGCGGACTAGCTAATGAGCAGTTCTTC
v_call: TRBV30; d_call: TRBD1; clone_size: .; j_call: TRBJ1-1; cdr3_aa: CAWILPDRGETEAFF; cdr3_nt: TGTGCCTGGATTCTCCCTGACAGGGGAGAAACTGAAGCTTTCTTT
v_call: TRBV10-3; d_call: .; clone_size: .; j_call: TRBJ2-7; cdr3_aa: CAISRDSYYEQYF; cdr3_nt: TGTGCCATCAGTAGAGACAGCTACTACGAGCAGTACTTC
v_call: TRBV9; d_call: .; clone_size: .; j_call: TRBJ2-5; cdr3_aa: CASSVLDTLQETQYF; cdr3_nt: TGTGCCAGCAGCGTACTGGACACGCTCCAAGAGACCCAGTACTTC
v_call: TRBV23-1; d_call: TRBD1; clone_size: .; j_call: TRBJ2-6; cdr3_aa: CASSQFAGTGWFPGANVLTF; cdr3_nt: TGCGCCAGCAGTCAATTCGCCGGGACAGGGTGGTTCCCTGGGGCCAACGTCCTGACTTTC
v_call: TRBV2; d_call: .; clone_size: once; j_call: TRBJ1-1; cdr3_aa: CASSTGSGLGGTEAFF; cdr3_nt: TGTGCCAGCAGCACAGGGTCTGGTTTGGGCGGCACTGAAGCTTTCTTT
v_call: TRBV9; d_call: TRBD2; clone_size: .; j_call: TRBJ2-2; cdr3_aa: CASSVRWGGTNTGELFF; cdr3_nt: TGTGCCAGCAGCGTACGGTGGGGAGGGACGAACACCGGGGAGCTGTTTTTT
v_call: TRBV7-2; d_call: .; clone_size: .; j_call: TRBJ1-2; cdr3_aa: CASSLAGDTNYGYTF; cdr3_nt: TGTGCCAGCAGCTTAGCGGGGGACACTAACTATGGCTACACCTTC
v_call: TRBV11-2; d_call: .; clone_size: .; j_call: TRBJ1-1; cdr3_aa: CASSSSLNTEAFF; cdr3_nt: TGTGCCAGCAGTTCCTCTTTGAACACTGAAGCTTTCTTT
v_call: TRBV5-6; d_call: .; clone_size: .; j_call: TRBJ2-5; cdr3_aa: CASSRGYQETQYF; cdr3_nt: TGTGCCAGCAGCCGCGGGTACCAAGAGACCCAGTACTTC
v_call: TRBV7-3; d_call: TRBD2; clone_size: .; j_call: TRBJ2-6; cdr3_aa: CASSLFTGGLSHLTSGANVLTF; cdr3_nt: TGTGCCAGCAGCTTGTTTACGGGAGGGCTCTCCCATTTAACCTCTGGGGCCAACGTCCTGACTTTC
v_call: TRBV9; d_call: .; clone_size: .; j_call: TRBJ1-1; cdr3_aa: CASSVEAGVNTEAFF; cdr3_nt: TGTGCCAGCAGCGTAGAAGCGGGGGTGAACACTGAAGCTTTCTTT
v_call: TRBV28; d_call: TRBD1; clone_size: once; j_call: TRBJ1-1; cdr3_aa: CASSITGGAEAFF; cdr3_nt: TGTGCCAGCAGTATAACAGGGGGGGCTGAAGCTTTCTTT
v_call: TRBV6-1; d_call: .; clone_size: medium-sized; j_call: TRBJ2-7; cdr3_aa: CASSQEDSSHYEQYF; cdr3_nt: TGTGCCAGCAGTCAAGAGGACTCCAGCCACTACGAGCAGTACTTC
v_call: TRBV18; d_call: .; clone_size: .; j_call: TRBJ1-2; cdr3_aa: CASSGTEYGYTF; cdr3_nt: TGTGCCAGCTCGGGGACTGAATATGGCTACACCTTC
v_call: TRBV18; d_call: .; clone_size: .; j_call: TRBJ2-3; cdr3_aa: CASLETGGTDTQYF; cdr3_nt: TGTGCCAGCTTGGAGACAGGTGGCACAGATACGCAGTATTTT
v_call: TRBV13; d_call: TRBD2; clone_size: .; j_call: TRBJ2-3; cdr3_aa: CASSFFERGAEYTQYF; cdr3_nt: TGTGCCAGCAGCTTCTTCGAGCGGGGAGCAGAGTATACGCAGTATTTT
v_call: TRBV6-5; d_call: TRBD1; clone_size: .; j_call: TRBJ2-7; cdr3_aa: CASSYLMGTGDFEQYF; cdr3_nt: TGTGCCAGCAGTTACTTGATGGGGACAGGGGACTTCGAGCAGTACTTC
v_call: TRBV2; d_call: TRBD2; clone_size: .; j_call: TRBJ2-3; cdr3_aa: CASIQRLAGDTQYF; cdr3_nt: TGTGCCAGCATCCAAAGACTAGCGGGAGATACGCAGTATTTT
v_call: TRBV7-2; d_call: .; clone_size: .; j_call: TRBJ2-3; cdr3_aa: CASTKLGGATTDTQYF; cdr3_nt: TGTGCCAGCACCAAATTGGGGGGGGCCACCACAGATACGCAGTATTTT
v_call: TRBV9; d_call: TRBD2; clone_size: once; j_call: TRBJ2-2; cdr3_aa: CASSVPLAGGTGELFF; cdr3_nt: TGTGCCAGCAGCGTACCACTAGCGGGAGGTACCGGGGAGCTGTTTTTT
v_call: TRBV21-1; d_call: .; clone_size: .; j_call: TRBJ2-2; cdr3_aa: CASSKAGTVLNTGELFF; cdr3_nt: TGTGCCAGCAGCAAAGCTGGGACAGTTTTGAACACCGGGGAGCTGTTTTTT
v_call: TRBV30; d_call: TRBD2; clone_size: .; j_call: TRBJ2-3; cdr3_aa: CAWTLGRETDTQYF; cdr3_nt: TGTGCCTGGACCCTAGGGAGGGAAACAGATACGCAGTATTTT
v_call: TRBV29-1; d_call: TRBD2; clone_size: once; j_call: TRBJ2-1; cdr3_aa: CSVEGFAGGRADNEQFF; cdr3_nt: TGCAGCGTTGAAGGATTTGCGGGCGGGAGGGCCGACAATGAGCAGTTCTTC
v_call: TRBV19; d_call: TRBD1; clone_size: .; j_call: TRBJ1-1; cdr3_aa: CASRGQPNTEAFF; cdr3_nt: TGTGCCAGTAGGGGACAGCCGAACACTGAAGCTTTCTTT
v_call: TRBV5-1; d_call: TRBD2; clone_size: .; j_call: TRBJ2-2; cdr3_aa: CASSPSGGGELFF; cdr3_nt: TGCGCCAGCAGCCCCTCGGGGGGCGGGGAGCTGTTTTTT
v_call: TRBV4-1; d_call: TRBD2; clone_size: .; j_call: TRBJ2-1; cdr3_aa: CASSQGTSPSYNEQFF; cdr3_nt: TGCGCCAGCAGCCAAGGGACTAGCCCATCCTACAATGAGCAGTTCTTC
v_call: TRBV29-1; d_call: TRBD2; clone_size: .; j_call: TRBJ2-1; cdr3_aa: CSVGSGSNYNEQFF; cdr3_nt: TGCAGCGTTGGAAGCGGGAGCAACTACAATGAGCAGTTCTTC
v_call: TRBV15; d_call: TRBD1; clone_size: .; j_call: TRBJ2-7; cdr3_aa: CATSSWDSPYEQYF; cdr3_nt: TGTGCCACCAGCAGCTGGGACAGCCCCTACGAGCAGTACTTC
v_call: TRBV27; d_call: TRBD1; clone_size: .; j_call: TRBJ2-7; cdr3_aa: CASGDRDRGYEQYF; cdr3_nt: TGTGCCAGCGGGGACCGGGACAGGGGCTACGAGCAGTACTTC
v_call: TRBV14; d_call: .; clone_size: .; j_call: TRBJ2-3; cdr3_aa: CASSQDTGVITDTQYF; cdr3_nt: TGTGCCAGCAGCCAAGATACGGGAGTTATTACAGATACGCAGTATTTT